One and the same sample provided the 28 T cell receptor beta chains below, sequenced in a study of identical twins. MiXCR, run by TCRdb on the 5' RACE reads, gives a single entry per CDR3 protein. The sample holds about 240,000 distinct CDR3 sequences; about 13% are singletons and the top ten take roughly 4.2%. These data are also associated with another study on yellow fever vaccine responses in identical twins.

Material: memory (CD45RO+) T cells sorted from blood. These receptors were taken from a woman aged 18 to 35 in good health.

This clonotype was counted ten times or more. The genes are TRBV7-2 and TRBJ2-7; maybe TRBD2 (6 bases). From germline, CDR1 is SGHTA and CDR2 FQGNSA. The V end lost 1 base, the J end lost 0 bases, and 10 bases lay between the germline ends. This CDR3 is built from 15 residues. CDR3 loop: CASSLGGVSSYEQYF. CDR3 coding DNA: TGTGCCAGCAGCTTAGGCGGGGTAAGCTCCTACGAGCAGTACTTC.

At least ten counts were recorded for this clonotype. The chain is built from TRBV27 and TRBJ1-4; tentative D call: TRBD1 (6 bases). V gave up 5 bases and J gave up 4 bases, with 11 bases separating them. This CDR3 has 14 amino acids. Germline V gene sequence: CDR1 MNHEY, CDR2 SMNVEV (reference sequence). Here the CDR3 DNA reads TGTGCCAGCAGTGTACAGGGTTTTAATGAAAAACTGTTTTTT. As protein: CASSVQGFNEKLFF.

The table lists this clonotype with many counts. The V gene is TRBV20-1, the J gene TRBJ2-5, with no clear D. V was clipped by 0 bases and J by 5 bases, with 16 bases between them. This CDR3 has 15 residues. Germline V CDR1 and CDR2: DFQATT, SNEGSKA (reference sequence). The CDR3 coding sequence is TGCAGTGCTAGAGAGGGGATCTCATTTGGGGAGACCCAGTACTTC. Its protein product is CSAREGISFGETQYF.

This clonotype appeared a few times. The chain joins TRBV20-1 to TRBJ2-1; 7 bases are shared with TRBD2. From germline, CDR1 is DFQATT and CDR2 SNEGSKA (reference sequence). V trimming: 2 bases; J trimming: 0 bases; junction bases outside the gene matches: 7. The CDR3 runs to 16 residues. In DNA form, the CDR3 reads TGCAGTGCTAGATTTAGGCGGGGGAGCTCCTACAATGAGCAGTTCTTC. Protein product: CSARFRRGSSYNEQFF.

The chain couples TRBV7-2 to TRBJ1-5; D is perhaps TRBD1 (5 bases). Deletions cut 2 bases from V and 0 bases from J, with 14 bases between. This CDR3 region has 17 residues. CDR1 is SGHTA and CDR2 is FQGNSA in the germline V gene. The CDR3 bases are TGTGCCAGCAGCTTAATGGCAGGGACCTATAGCAATCAGCCCCAGCATTTT. Its protein is CASSLMAGTYSNQPQHF. Complete variable domain (other parts from reference TRBV7-2 and TRBJ1-5): GAGVSQSPSNKVTEKGKDVELRCDPISGHTALYWYRQSLGQGLEFLIYFQGNSAPDKSGLPSDRFSAERTGGSVSTLTIQRTQQEDSAVYLCASSLMAGTYSNQPQHFGDGTRLSIL.

This clonotype was counted a few times. The chain couples TRBV27 to TRBJ2-3; D is ambiguous. The germline gives CDR1 MNHEY, CDR2 SMNVEV (reference sequence). The CDR3 extends over 14 amino acids. V was shortened by 5 bases and J by 1 base, with 10 bases between the two germline ends. Here the CDR3 reads CASSQLARTDTQYF. CDR3 DNA sequence: TGTGCCAGCAGTCAATTAGCACGCACAGATACGCAGTATTTT.

This clonotype was detected a few times. The J gene is TRBJ2-3, the V gene TRBV12-3 or TRBV12-4, with TRBD1 matching over 12 bases. The CDR3 spans 16 residues. Losses at the gene ends were 4 bases for V and 3 bases for J; bases not matched to a gene: 5. The CDR3: CASSSLGQGATDTQYF. In nucleotides, the CDR3 is TGTGCCAGCAGTTCCCTGGGACAGGGGGCAACAGATACGCAGTATTTT.

At least ten counts were recorded for this clonotype. The chain links TRBV5-1 to TRBJ1-2; TRBD1 might be the D (5 bases). Trimming took off 5 bases at V and 7 bases at J, with 12 bases between the two ends. CDR3 length: 12 amino acids. Germline V lookup: CDR1 SGHRS, CDR2 YFSETQ. For the CDR3, the DNA is TGCGCCAGCAGTCCTGGACAAATTGGCTACACCTTC. This sequence encodes CASSPGQIGYTF.

This clonotype was counted a few times. This rearrangement joins TRBV5-1 to TRBJ2-3; 9 bases agree with TRBD2. This CDR3 contains 14 residues. From germline, CDR1 is SGHRS and CDR2 YFSETQ. The junction had 7 bases not matched to a gene; V was cut back by 7 bases and J by 4 bases. This CDR3 reads CASALREGSDTQYF. CDR3 bases: TGCGCCAGCGCTCTGCGGGAGGGGTCAGATACGCAGTATTTT.

This clonotype was seen a few times. This chain joins TRBV2 and TRBJ1-6, with TRBD1 identical over 8 bases. This CDR3 contains 16 residues. V trimming: 1 base; J trimming: 4 bases; junction bases outside the gene matches: 3. From germline, CDR1 is SNHLY and CDR2 FYNNEI. This CDR3 is CASSEDRGRYNSPLHF. CDR3 DNA sequence: TGTGCCAGCAGTGAAGACAGGGGGAGGTATAATTCACCCCTCCACTTT.

Turning to this clonotype: This may come from a read error, since a much larger clone is one base off. The chain recombines TRBV27 with TRBJ2-3, with D perhaps given as TRBD1 or TRBD2 (5 bases each). The germline gives CDR1 MNHEY, CDR2 SMNVEV (reference sequence). V dropped 6 bases and J dropped 4 bases, with 17 bases sitting between them. CDR3 length: 15 residues. CDR3 protein: CASSRRGESADTQYF. DNA of the CDR3: TGTGCCAGCAGCAGACGAGGGGAGAGTGCAGATACGCAGTATTTT.

This chain joins TRBV4-3 and TRBJ2-2, with D perhaps matching TRBD1 (6 bases). V was pared by 3 bases and J by 1 base, with 12 bases between. Germline CDR1 reads LGHNA; CDR2 reads YSLEER. The CDR3 runs 16 residues. CDR3: CASSQKGVGNTGELFF. The CDR3 DNA sequence: TGCGCCAGCAGCCAGAAGGGGGTAGGGAACACCGGGGAGCTGTTTTTT.

V usage is TRBV5-6 and J usage is TRBJ2-3; tentatively, D is TRBD1 or TRBD2 (5 bases each). Per the germline V gene, CDR1 is SGHDT and CDR2 is YYEEEE. The V end was cut by 1 base, the J end by 4 bases, with 10 bases between. The CDR3 is made up of 14 amino acids. CDR3 in amino acids: CASSLSGAADTQYF. The DNA of the CDR3 is TGTGCCAGCAGCTTGTCCGGGGCCGCAGATACGCAGTATTTT.

This clonotype appeared many times. The CDR3 DNA reads TGTGCCAGCAGTCCTCGAGGACTAGCGGGGTCCTCAGGGGGCACCGGGGAGCTGTTTTTT. It encodes CASSPRGLAGSSGGTGELFF. The chain uses TRBV12-3 or TRBV12-4 and TRBJ2-2; 12 positions agree with TRBD2. The CDR3 is 20 amino acids. Trimming cost V 5 bases and J 4 bases; bases outside gene matches: 17.

This clonotype was recorded a few times. The V call is TRBV5-4, the J call TRBJ1-4; no definite D call. The germline V and J ends were trimmed by 0 bases and 5 bases, with 8 bases remaining between them. This CDR3 spans 14 amino acids. CDR1 is SGHNT and CDR2 is YYREEE in the germline V gene (reference sequence). CDR3 nucleotides: TGTGCCAGCAGCTTGGCACCCGGGAATGAAAAACTGTTTTTT. It translates to CASSLAPGNEKLFF.

This clonotype was picked up a small number of times. The chain links TRBV4-3 to TRBJ2-7, with 12 bases aligning to TRBD2. The CDR3 totals 16 residues. Germline values: CDR1 LGHNA, CDR2 YSLEER. V was clipped by 4 bases and J by 2 bases; unmatched bases: 6. The CDR3 spells CASSRHLAGGTYEQYF. The CDR3 nucleotides are TGCGCCAGCAGCCGGCATCTAGCGGGAGGGACCTACGAGCAGTACTTC.

Worth noting for this clonotype: The junction departs from the called germline gene at one end, perhaps through a read error. The V call is TRBV18, the J call TRBJ1-1; 9 bases line up with TRBD1. The germline CDR1 and CDR2 sequences are KGHSH and LQKENI. The CDR3 is made up of 13 amino acids. CDR3 nucleotides: TGTGCCAGCTCTTCCGGACAGGGGACTGGAGCTTTCTTT. Protein sequence: CASSSGQGTGAFF.

This chain links TRBV20-1 with TRBJ2-3, with a possible D match to TRBD1 (6 bases). The V end lost 6 bases, the J end lost 6 bases, and 22 bases lay between the germline ends. Germline V lookup: CDR1 DFQATT, CDR2 SNEGSKA (reference sequence). The CDR3 runs 15 residues. In DNA form, the CDR3 reads TGCAGTGCGGAAGGAGAAGGGACACACGCGGATACGCAGTATTTT. This gives the protein CSAEGEGTHADTQYF.

The CDR3 region is CASKPSGSWENNEQFF. CDR3 sequence (DNA): TGTGCCAGTAAGCCTAGCGGGAGCTGGGAGAACAATGAGCAGTTCTTC. The rearrangement joins TRBV19 to TRBJ2-1; 10 bases are shared with TRBD2. Per the germline V gene, CDR1 is LNHDA and CDR2 is SQIVND (reference sequence). Unmatched junction bases numbered 11, after V lost 7 bases and J lost 5 bases. The CDR3 loop spans 16 amino acids.

This clonotype was observed a few times. The chain uses TRBV7-9 and TRBJ1-2, with D hard to call. This CDR3 has 14 residues. V dropped 2 bases and J dropped 8 bases, with 15 bases sitting between them. Germline lookup yields CDR1 SEHNR and CDR2 FQNEAQ (reference sequence). The CDR3 DNA follows: TGTGCCAGCAGCTTATCCGACACCGGAACGGGCTACACCTTC. Amino acid sequence: CASSLSDTGTGYTF.

This clonotype was counted only a few times. The genes are TRBV14 and TRBJ2-6; TRBD1 or TRBD2 may be the D gene (5 bases each). Trimming removed 2 bases at V and 0 bases at J, with 17 bases between. CDR1 and CDR2 from the germline V gene are SGHDN and FVKESK. CDR3 length equals 19 residues. The CDR3 reads CASSQLPGRSSSGANVLTF. In nucleotides, the CDR3 is TGTGCCAGCAGCCAACTACCGGGACGGAGCAGCTCTGGGGCCAACGTCCTGACTTTC.

This chain joins TRBV20-1 and TRBJ1-1; D may be TRBD1 (5 bases). CDR3 length equals 14 residues. The germline V gene encodes CDR1 DFQATT and CDR2 SNEGSKA (reference sequence). Trimming took 3 bases from V and 1 from J, leaving 12 bases between them. CDR3 DNA sequence: TGCAGTGCTAGGACCGAGGGGTCGAACACTGAAGCTTTCTTT. It encodes CSARTEGSNTEAFF.

V and J are TRBV7-2 and TRBJ2-7; unclear D gene. V gave up 7 bases and J gave up 5 bases, with 21 bases separating them. The CDR3 spans 15 residues. In germline, CDR1 is SGHTA, CDR2 FQGNSA. The DNA of the CDR3 is TGTGCCAGCACCCCAGCCCCGGGCTCTACTAACGAGCAGTACTTC. It codes for CASTPAPGSTNEQYF. The variable domain in full, with the rest retrieved from reference TRBV7-2 and TRBJ2-7, is GAGVSQSPSNKVTEKGKDVELRCDPISGHTALYWYRQSLGQGLEFLIYFQGNSAPDKSGLPSDRFSAERTGGSVSTLTIQRTQQEDSAVYLCASTPAPGSTNEQYFGPGTRLTVT.

About this clonotype itself: This may be a read error, as it is one base from a much larger clone. This chain connects TRBV29-1 to TRBJ2-1, with TRBD1 identical over 8 bases. CDR1 and CDR2 from the germline V gene are SQVTM and ANQGSEA. Trimming removed 8 bases from V and 12 bases from J; junction bases left unmatched: 18. CDR3 length: 14 residues. Written as DNA, the CDR3 is TGCAGCATCGATGCGGGGCAGGGGGCTTTCGGGCAGTTCTTC. Translated, it gives CSIDAGQGAFGQFF.

The V gene is TRBV4-3, the J gene TRBJ1-1, with 7 nucleotides matching TRBD1. The CDR3 loop spans 14 amino acids. Germline loops: CDR1 LGHNA, CDR2 YSLEER. V dropped 2 bases and J dropped 3; count of bases not matched to a gene: 3. The CDR3 bases are TGCGCCAGCAGCCAACAGGGGGGGGACACTGAAGCTTTCTTT. Amino acid sequence: CASSQQGGDTEAFF.

V is TRBV29-1 and J is TRBJ2-1; D is unresolved. The V end was cut by 8 bases, the J end by 6 bases, with 11 bases between. Germline lookup yields CDR1 SQVTM and CDR2 ANQGSEA. The CDR3 has 11 residues. CDR3 DNA: TGCAGCCCTGCCAACCTCAATGAGCAGTTCTTC. Protein sequence: CSPANLNEQFF.

This chain uses TRBV4-3 with TRBJ2-5; no clear D gene. The CDR3 is 13 amino acids. V was clipped by 0 bases and J by 5 bases, with 7 bases between them. Germline V gives CDR1 LGHNA, CDR2 YSLEER. The CDR3 DNA is TGCGCCAGCAGCCAAGATAAAGGGGAGACCCAGTACTTC. Protein: CASSQDKGETQYF.

In its sample, this clonotype was seen a few times. The gene calls are TRBV7-9 and TRBJ1-1, with D possibly matching TRBD1 (5 bases). This CDR3 spans 14 amino acids. The germline CDR1 and CDR2 sequences are SEHNR and FQNEAQ (reference sequence). Trimming took off 5 bases at V and 3 bases at J, with 13 bases between the two ends. CDR3 nucleotide sequence: TGTGCCAGCAGCCTCATGGGGGTGGACACTGAAGCTTTCTTT. Translating it yields CASSLMGVDTEAFF.